These 2 T cell receptor beta chains originate from one sample sequenced in a study of control samples from healthy donors and cancer patients. This table comes from immunoSEQ multiplex PCR, and its TCRdb copy is limited to in-frame clones, with some not included. The table has about 120,000 clones, about 94% seen once. The sequenced material came from blood. The source of these receptors is a man under 40 in good health.

The chain carries TRBV20-1 and TRBJ1-2; no clear D gene. Trimming removed 5 bases at V and 8 bases at J, with 12 bases between. Germline V gives CDR1 DFQATT, CDR2 SNEGSKA (reference sequence). CDR3 length: 11 residues. CDR3 in DNA: TGCAGTGCTCCATCGGTGGTGGGCTACACCTTC. Translated, it gives CSAPSVVGYTF.

The CDR3 protein is CASSLWGNTEAFF. As DNA, the CDR3 is TGTGCCAGCAGCTTGTGGGGGAACACTGAAGCTTTCTTT. V gene TRBV5-4 combines with J gene TRBJ1-1; D remains unclear. CDR1 SGHNT and CDR2 YYREEE come from the germline V gene (reference sequence). This CDR3 has 13 residues. V was pared by 1 base and J by 1 base, with 5 bases between.